The 30 T cell receptor beta chains below come from one sample, sequenced in a study of T cells in Graves' hyperthyroidism and ophthalmopathy. TCR beta CDR3 regions were amplified from RNA. The HTBI primer set served for first-round RT-PCR of the TCR CDR3. TCRdb ran MiXCR on the multiplex PCR reads and lists one entry per CDR3 protein. The sample shows 370,000 or so distinct CDR3 sequences, 13% of them seen only once. Input material: blood. The receptors come from a man aged 25-45 years with Graves' hyperthyroidism that later progressed to Graves' ophthalmopathy.

The table lists this clonotype with a few counts. The V call is TRBV7-9, the J call TRBJ2-1; D is unclear. The CDR3 loop spans 17 amino acids. Per germline, CDR1 SEHNR and CDR2 FQNEAQ (reference sequence). V lost 2 bases to trimming and J lost 3 bases, with 17 bases between them. This CDR3 reads CASSLWQGTTYYNEQFF. DNA of the CDR3: TGTGCCAGCAGCTTATGGCAAGGTACAACCTACTACAATGAGCAGTTCTTC.

The V call is TRBV7-9, the J call TRBJ2-7; D gene ambiguous. The CDR3 is made up of 14 amino acids. V was trimmed by 4 bases and J by 5 bases, leaving 15 bases between them. Germline CDR1 and CDR2: SEHNR and FQNEAQ (reference sequence). The chain's CDR3 is CASSSEEIMHEQYF. As DNA, the CDR3 is TGTGCCAGCAGCTCCGAGGAGATCATGCACGAGCAGTACTTC.

The rearrangement joins TRBV11-2 to TRBJ2-2, with 14 nucleotides matching TRBD2. There are 17 residues in the CDR3. Germline V gene data show CDR1 as SGHAT and CDR2 as FQNNGV. V lost 2 bases, J lost 7 bases, and 6 bases stayed unmatched. DNA of the CDR3: TGTGCCAGCAGCTTAACGACTAGCGGGGGGGCGGTCGGGGAGCTGTTTTTT. This sequence encodes CASSLTTSGGAVGELFF.

At least ten counts were recorded for this clonotype. J is TRBJ1-5 and V is TRBV28, with D tentatively TRBD1 (5 bases). Germline V gene data show CDR1 as MDHEN and CDR2 as SYDVKM. Trimming cost V 7 bases and J 4 bases, with 17 bases left between them. This CDR3 contains 15 residues. The CDR3 DNA is TGTGCCAGCAACCAACGAAGGGGACTTAATCAGCCCCAGCATTTT. Encoded protein: CASNQRRGLNQPQHF.

This clonotype was recorded a few times. The chain joins TRBV12-3 or TRBV12-4 to TRBJ2-1; TRBD2 aligns across 12 bases. CDR3 size: 16 residues. V trimming: 5 bases; J trimming: 4 bases; junction bases outside the gene matches: 6. DNA of the CDR3: TGTGCCAGCAGTCCTCATACTAGCGGGGGGTACAATGAGCAGTTCTTC. Amino acid sequence: CASSPHTSGGYNEQFF.

This clonotype was found many times. The chain carries TRBV28 and TRBJ1-4; D is ambiguous. The V gene's germline CDR1 is MDHEN and CDR2 SYDVKM. The CDR3 sequence is 12 residues long. With 5 bases removed from V and 6 bases from J, the gap between germline ends came to 7 bases. CDR3 amino acids: CASSPTYEKLFF. The CDR3 DNA reads as TGTGCCAGCAGTCCAACCTATGAAAAACTGTTTTTT.

The chain joins TRBV6-1 to TRBJ2-6, with D perhaps matching TRBD1 or TRBD2 (5 bases each). V shed 5 bases and J shed 0 bases, with 11 bases lying between them. Looked up from germline, CDR1 is MNHNS and CDR2 is SASEGT. The CDR3 covers 16 residues. CDR3 DNA: TGTGCCAGCAGTCCACGTGGGACCTCTGGGGCCAACGTCCTGACTTTC. It is translated as CASSPRGTSGANVLTF.

This clonotype was recorded at least ten times. The chain combines TRBV11-2 with TRBJ1-1; D unresolved. From germline, CDR1 is SGHAT and CDR2 FQNNGV. The CDR3 totals 12 residues. V was cut by 10 bases and J by 0 bases, with 9 bases left in between. DNA for the CDR3: TGTGCCACCAGTACTATGAACACTGAAGCTTTCTTT. Its protein is CATSTMNTEAFF. The full variable domain, with the rest looked up from reference TRBV11-2 and TRBJ1-1, is EAGVAQSPRYKIIEKRQSVAFWCNPISGHATLYWYQQILGQGPKLLIQFQNNGVVDDSQLPKDRFSAERLKGVDSTLKIQPAKLEDSAVYLCATSTMNTEAFFGQGTRLTVV.

This clonotype was counted ten times or more. V and J are TRBV2 and TRBJ1-3, with D uncertain. Germline lookup yields CDR1 SNHLY and CDR2 FYNNEI. V lost 11 bases and J 0 bases, leaving 14 bases between the germline ends. This CDR3 has 14 amino acids. CDR3 region: CAGKGSNSGNTIYF. The CDR3 DNA sequence: TGTGCCGGGAAGGGCAGCAACTCTGGAAACACCATATATTTT.

This clonotype came up many times. This chain uses TRBV10-2 with TRBJ1-2, with a possible D match to TRBD1 (6 bases). The CDR3 is 13 residues long. CDR1 WSHSY and CDR2 SAAADI come from the germline V gene. V was clipped by 2 bases and J by 4 bases, with 8 bases between them. CDR3: CASSEDRTYGYTF. Written as DNA, the CDR3 is TGCGCCAGCAGTGAGGACAGGACCTATGGCTACACCTTC.

The table lists this clonotype with a few counts. The genes are TRBV12-5 and TRBJ1-4; no clear D gene. Deletions cut 0 bases from V and 0 bases from J, with 14 bases between. The CDR3 runs to 18 residues. The germline V gene has CDR1 LGHNT and CDR2 FRNRAP. CDR3 sequence: CASGLVIPEAATNEKLFF. CDR3 coding DNA: TGTGCTAGTGGTTTGGTCATTCCTGAAGCAGCAACTAATGAAAAACTGTTTTTT.

The chain carries TRBV10-3 and TRBJ1-2; no clear D gene. V lost 2 bases and J lost 1, with 11 bases in between. Germline values: CDR1 ENHRY, CDR2 SYGVKD. The CDR3 covers 15 residues. CDR3 region: CAISENRNFNYGYTF. The CDR3 nucleotides are TGTGCCATCAGTGAGAACAGAAACTTTAACTATGGCTACACCTTC.

Ten or more counts support this clonotype. CDR3 loop: CASSYGHGVGAFF. The CDR3 DNA reads TGTGCCAGCAGTTATGGTCACGGGGTCGGAGCTTTCTTT. The chain joins TRBV6-1 to TRBJ1-1; D not certain. CDR1 is MNHNS, CDR2 SASEGT, per germline. This CDR3 has 13 amino acids. V was cut by 5 bases and J by 10 bases, with 17 bases left in between.

The CDR3 sequence is CASSRGQGGSYNEQFF. In DNA, the CDR3 is TGTGCCAGCAGCCGGGGACAGGGGGGCTCCTACAATGAGCAGTTCTTC. The chain couples TRBV5-4 to TRBJ2-1, with 11 positions matching TRBD1. CDR1 SGHNT and CDR2 YYREEE come from the germline V gene (reference sequence). V lost 4 bases to trimming and J lost 0 bases; unmatched junction nucleotides: 3. This CDR3 spans 16 amino acids. Full variable domain (remainder filled in from reference TRBV5-4 and TRBJ2-1): ETGVTQSPTHLIKTRGQQVTLRCSSQSGHNTVSWYQQALGQGPQFIFQYYREEENGRGNFPPRFSGLQFPNYSSELNVNALELDDSALYLCASSRGQGGSYNEQFFGPGTRLTVL.

This clonotype occurred many times. The rearrangement joins TRBV7-2 to TRBJ2-1; the D is unclear. Germline-derived CDR1 and CDR2 are SGHTA and FQGNSA. V was cut by 3 bases and J by 5 bases, with 8 bases left in between. The CDR3 runs to 13 residues. Here the CDR3 reads CASSLGRHNEQFF. CDR3 in DNA: TGTGCCAGCAGCTTGGGCAGACACAATGAGCAGTTCTTC.

V and J are TRBV5-4 and TRBJ1-6, with D possibly being TRBD1 (6 bases). Trimming took off 3 bases at V and 6 bases at J, with 13 bases between the two ends. Per the germline V gene, CDR1 is SGHNT and CDR2 is YYREEE (reference sequence). The CDR3 is 15 amino acids. The CDR3 nucleotides are TGTGCCAGCAGCTCGACAGGAGAGTTTAATTCACCCCTCCACTTT. Translation gives CASSSTGEFNSPLHF. The full variable domain, rest sourced from reference TRBV5-4 and TRBJ1-6, is ETGVTQSPTHLIKTRGQQVTLRCSSQSGHNTVSWYQQALGQGPQFIFQYYREEENGRGNFPPRFSGLQFPNYSSELNVNALELDDSALYLCASSSTGEFNSPLHFGNGTRLTVT.

Points on this clonotype: This clone may be a read error of a much larger clone one base away. This rearrangement joins TRBV5-5 to TRBJ2-2, with TRBD1 identical over 10 bases. V lost 7 bases, J lost 5 bases, and 11 bases stayed unmatched. The CDR3 runs 16 residues. Germline V gives CDR1 SGHKS, CDR2 YYEKEE (reference sequence). The CDR3 here is CASGPTTGGDTGELFF. In DNA form, the CDR3 reads TGTGCCAGCGGCCCGACGACAGGGGGCGATACCGGGGAGCTGTTTTTT. The whole variable domain, filled in from reference TRBV5-5 and TRBJ2-2, reads DAGVTQSPTHLIKTRGQQVTLRCSPISGHKSVSWYQQVLGQGPQFIFQYYEKEERGRGNFPDRFSARQFPNYSSELNVNALLLGDSALYLCASGPTTGGDTGELFFGEGSRLTVL.

This clonotype has more than one count but fewer than ten. This chain uses TRBV11-3 with TRBJ2-1; tentative D call: TRBD1 (6 bases). Germline CDR1 is SGHNT and CDR2 is YENEEA. V lost 5 bases and J lost 5, with 16 bases in between. The CDR3 length is 15 residues. The CDR3 loop reads CASSQGPGDHNEQFF. The CDR3 DNA is TGTGCCAGCAGCCAAGGCCCAGGGGACCACAATGAGCAGTTCTTC.

V gene TRBV12-3 or TRBV12-4 combines with J gene TRBJ2-6, with 7 bases identical to TRBD1. With V trimmed by 5 bases and J by 2 bases, 21 bases remained unmatched. This CDR3 has 21 amino acids. The CDR3: CASSPPTQDRPLRAGANVLTF. CDR3 DNA: TGTGCCAGCAGTCCTCCCACGCAGGACAGGCCTCTTCGAGCTGGGGCCAACGTCCTGACTTTC.

This clonotype was recorded at least ten times. The chain links TRBV12-3 or TRBV12-4 to TRBJ1-4, with D hard to call. The CDR3 covers 15 residues. Trimming pared 6 bases from V and 0 bases from J, leaving 11 bases between. CDR3 sequence: CASRAAGATNEKLFF. In DNA, the CDR3 is TGTGCCAGCAGGGCAGCTGGCGCAACTAATGAAAAACTGTTTTTT.

This clonotype was observed at least ten times. The chain couples TRBV6-6 to TRBJ1-6; TRBD1 matches at 11 bases. The germline gives CDR1 MNHNY, CDR2 SVGAGI (reference sequence). The V gene end was trimmed by 0 bases and the J gene end by 7 bases; junction bases not matched to a gene: 2. This CDR3 region has 16 residues. The CDR3 region has the DNA TGTGCCAGCAGTTACTCGGGACAGGGGGGGAATTCACCCCTCCACTTT. It encodes CASSYSGQGGNSPLHF.

This clonotype was seen repeatedly, ten times or more. The chain uses TRBV7-3 and TRBJ2-1; TRBD2 matches 12 bases. Germline CDR1 and CDR2: SGHTA and FQGTGA. The CDR3 spans 16 residues. J gave up 7 bases and V 1 base, and 5 bases lay outside the gene matches. CDR3 DNA sequence: TGTGCCAGCAGCTTAATGCCTAGCGGGGGGGCTAATGAGCAGTTCTTC. Translated: CASSLMPSGGANEQFF.

The chain joins TRBV5-6 to TRBJ2-5, with 8 bases fitting TRBD2. The CDR3 length is 19 residues. J gave up 2 bases and V 1 base, and 16 bases lay outside the gene matches. Germline V gene sequence: CDR1 SGHDT, CDR2 YYEEEE. In nucleotides, the CDR3 is TGTGCCAGCAGCTTGAAACAGTTAAGGGGACTAGGGGTACAAGAGACCCAGTACTTC. This sequence encodes CASSLKQLRGLGVQETQYF.

This clonotype has a count of ten or more. The V call is TRBV28, the J call TRBJ1-1, with 9 nucleotides matching TRBD1. Germline CDR1 MDHEN, CDR2 SYDVKM. J lost 1 base, V lost 4 bases, and 1 base had no gene match. The CDR3 extends over 14 amino acids. For the CDR3, the DNA is TGTGCCAGCAGTTGGGGACAGGGGAACACTGAAGCTTTCTTT. It specifies CASSWGQGNTEAFF.

The chain links TRBV18 to TRBJ2-1, with 9 bases that match TRBD2. CDR3 length equals 16 residues. The trim removed 3 bases at V and 1 base at J, leaving 4 bases unmatched. Germline V gives CDR1 KGHSH, CDR2 LQKENI. CDR3 amino acids: CASSPPLAGSYNEQFF. The DNA for the CDR3 is TGTGCCAGCTCACCGCCTCTAGCGGGGTCCTACAATGAGCAGTTCTTC. The variable domain in full, completed from reference TRBV18 and TRBJ2-1, reads NAGVMQNPRHLVRRRGQEARLRCSPMKGHSHVYWYRQLPEEGLKFMVYLQKENIIDESGMPKERFSAEFPKEGPSILRIQQVVRGDSAAYFCASSPPLAGSYNEQFFGPGTRLTVL.

V gene TRBV10-3 combines with J gene TRBJ1-1, with 8 bases fitting TRBD1. This CDR3 has 14 residues. Unmatched junction bases numbered 6, after V lost 5 bases and J lost 4 bases. CDR1 and CDR2 from the germline V gene are ENHRY and SYGVKD. DNA for the CDR3: TGTGCCATCAGTCAAGTACAGGGGGGCACTGAAGCTTTCTTT. Its protein product is CAISQVQGGTEAFF.

This chain links TRBV15 with TRBJ1-5; 7 bases map to TRBD1. CDR1 LNHNV and CDR2 YYDKDF come from the germline V gene (reference sequence). This CDR3 has 14 residues. J was trimmed by 7 bases and V by 0 bases; bases with no gene match: 3. The CDR3 protein is CATSRETGRQPQHF. As DNA, the CDR3 is TGTGCCACCAGCAGAGAGACAGGGCGACAGCCCCAGCATTTT.

The chain is built from TRBV28 and TRBJ2-4, with TRBD1 matching 8 bases. CDR1 and CDR2 (germline): MDHEN, SYDVKM. This CDR3 comprises 14 residues. V trimming: 5 bases; J trimming: 7 bases; junction bases outside the gene matches: 7. The chain's CDR3 is CASSPDRAVNIQYF. In nucleotides, the CDR3 is TGTGCCAGCAGTCCGGACAGGGCTGTTAACATTCAGTACTTC.

A few counts support this clonotype. The rearrangement links TRBV6-2 or TRBV6-3 to TRBJ2-1, with D maybe TRBD2 (6 bases). The CDR3 sequence is 16 residues long. The germline V gene encodes CDR1 MNHEY and CDR2 SVGEGT. V gave up 0 bases and J gave up 2 bases, with 11 bases separating them. This CDR3 is CASSYSRDSTYNEQFF. In DNA form, the CDR3 reads TGTGCCAGCAGTTACTCCCGGGACTCGACCTACAATGAGCAGTTCTTC.

In its sample, this clonotype was seen a few times. This rearrangement joins TRBV5-5 to TRBJ2-7; D may match TRBD1 or TRBD2 (5 bases each). Germline values: CDR1 SGHKS, CDR2 YYEKEE (reference sequence). The CDR3 consists of 14 residues. Deletions cut 4 bases from V and 3 bases from J, with 14 bases between. CDR3 in amino acids: CASSLDRDRYEQYF. CDR3 sequence (DNA): TGTGCCAGCAGCCTAGACCGGGACCGCTACGAGCAGTACTTC. Full variable domain (rest looked up from reference TRBV5-5 and TRBJ2-7): DAGVTQSPTHLIKTRGQQVTLRCSPISGHKSVSWYQQVLGQGPQFIFQYYEKEERGRGNFPDRFSARQFPNYSSELNVNALLLGDSALYLCASSLDRDRYEQYFGPGTRLTVT.